This T cell receptor (beta chain) was identified during a study of blood T cell repertoires in COVID-19. Across the study: Donors in the United States, Italy and Spain gave samples during acute or convalescent COVID-19. Sources were T cells, B-cell-depleted T cells, or PBMCs; the material itself was cDNA or gDNA.

In the original processing: Amplification with reference gene primers provided the estimates of nucleated cell counts. Sequencing was performed with immunoSEQ multiplex PCR; in TCRdb, only in-frame clones are kept and a portion is missing. V and J calls and clone size are as listed in that table; D and trimming were resolved from the DNA. The profile shows hundreds of thousands of clones, roughly 87% of them singletons. Germline-derived CDR1 and CDR2 are SNHLY and FYNNEI. V lost 5 bases and J 6 bases, leaving 12 bases between the germline ends. This CDR3 contains 13 residues. V gene TRBV2 combines with J gene TRBJ2-3, with D unresolved. This sequence originates from a woman in her twenties or thirties with acute or convalescent COVID-19. Sequenced material: peripheral blood. The CDR3 region has the DNA TGTGCCAGCAGTTTCGACATCGCGGATACGCAGTATTTT. Protein sequence: CASSFDIADTQYF.